These 30 T cell receptor beta chains share one sample of origin, sequenced in a study of shared clonotypes between healthy human individuals. Data came from immunoSEQ multiplex PCR; TCRdb stores just in-frame clones and leaves some out. The table has over a million clones, approximately 80% seen once. The source material was memory CD4+ T cells from PBMCs. Regarding subset: CD45RA-negative fraction. The receptors here all came from a man between 18 and 35 years old in good health. Some clones in this sample may be carry-over from other donors' samples.

The chain uses TRBV13 and TRBJ1-6; D not resolved. This CDR3 comprises 14 residues. Trimming removed 2 bases at V and 6 bases at J, with 8 bases between. Germline-derived CDR1 and CDR2 are PRHDT and FYEKMQ (reference sequence). The CDR3 DNA sequence: TGTGCCAGCAGCTTACGCCAGCTTAATTCACCCCTCCACTTT. The encoded protein is CASSLRQLNSPLHF.

The CDR3 DNA reads as TGTGCCAGCAGCCCGATGCCCCGGGAGCGCACCGGGGAGCTGTTTTTT. This encodes CASSPMPRERTGELFF. This rearrangement joins TRBV5-4 to TRBJ2-2; TRBD2 might be the D (6 bases). Germline V lookup: CDR1 SGHNT, CDR2 YYREEE (reference sequence). The CDR3 loop spans 16 amino acids. Trimming shortened V by 4 bases and J by 4 bases, and 17 bases separated the two germline ends. The variable domain in full, completed from reference TRBV5-4 and TRBJ2-2, reads ETGVTQSPTHLIKTRGQQVTLRCSSQSGHNTVSWYQQALGQGPQFIFQYYREEENGRGNFPPRFSGLQFPNYSSELNVNALELDDSALYLCASSPMPRERTGELFFGEGSRLTVL.

The gene calls are TRBV7-3 and TRBJ2-7; D is possibly TRBD2 (7 bases). Germline CDR1 is SGHTA and CDR2 is FQGTGA. CDR3 size: 16 residues. The V end lost 5 bases, the J end lost 2 bases, and 19 bases lay between the germline ends. CDR3 coding DNA: TGTGCCAGCAGCCCCTCTGGGGGGGCGCAGGCCTACGAGCAGTACTTC. Its translation: CASSPSGGAQAYEQYF.

A note on this clone: Other DNA variants within this sample encode the same CDR3. The chain recombines TRBV18 with TRBJ2-7, with no clear D. Trimming removed 3 bases at V and 0 bases at J, with 9 bases between. In germline, CDR1 is KGHSH, CDR2 LQKENI. The CDR3 length is 14 residues. The CDR3 here is CASSPRTGSYEQYF. The CDR3 region has the DNA TGTGCCAGCTCACCCAGGACGGGCTCCTACGAGCAGTACTTC.

The rearrangement joins TRBV15 to TRBJ2-3; 8 bases align to TRBD2. Trimming removed 3 bases from V and 3 bases from J; junction bases left unmatched: 2. Germline V gives CDR1 LNHNV, CDR2 YYDKDF (reference sequence). The CDR3 loop spans 14 amino acids. As DNA, the CDR3 is TGTGCCACCAGCAGTTTAGCGGGAACAGATACGCAGTATTTT. Translated: CATSSLAGTDTQYF.

V is TRBV7-2 and J is TRBJ2-1, with TRBD2 matching over 14 bases. There are 14 residues in the CDR3. CDR1 is SGHTA, CDR2 FQGNSA, per germline. The junction had 4 bases not matched to a gene; V was cut back by 7 bases and J by 8 bases. CDR3 nucleotide sequence: TGTGCCAGCACCAGACTAGCGGGGGGGTATGAGCAGTTCTTC. Translation gives CASTRLAGGYEQFF.

This clone appeared a few times. The CDR3 nucleotides are TGTGCCAGCACGGACAGGGGGCAAGGGGAGCTGTTTTTT. Protein: CASTDRGQGELFF. The genes are TRBV18 and TRBJ2-2; 11 positions match TRBD1. Germline V CDR1 and CDR2: KGHSH, LQKENI. CDR3 size: 13 residues. V trimming: 8 bases; J trimming: 8 bases; junction bases outside the gene matches: 4. Drawing the rest from reference TRBV18 and TRBJ2-2, the complete variable domain is NAGVMQNPRHLVRRRGQEARLRCSPMKGHSHVYWYRQLPEEGLKFMVYLQKENIIDESGMPKERFSAEFPKEGPSILRIQQVVRGDSAAYFCASTDRGQGELFFGEGSRLTVL.

The chain combines TRBV29-1 with TRBJ2-3; weak D call: TRBD1 (5 bases). The V and J ends lost 0 bases and 2 bases respectively, with 12 bases between them. The CDR3 sequence is 15 residues long. Per the germline V gene, CDR1 is SQVTM and CDR2 is ANQGSEA. The CDR3 protein is CSVEDRSGSTDTQYF. CDR3 nucleotides: TGCAGCGTTGAAGATCGATCAGGGTCCACAGATACGCAGTATTTT.

This chain links TRBV5-6 with TRBJ2-2; 11 bases align to TRBD1. This CDR3 comprises 16 residues. With 3 bases clipped from V and 4 bases from J, the junction kept 5 bases outside the gene matches. The germline gives CDR1 SGHDT, CDR2 YYEEEE. In nucleotides, the CDR3 is TGTGCCAGCAGCTACCGGGACAGGGGGGGCACCGGGGAGCTGTTTTTT. Protein sequence: CASSYRDRGGTGELFF.

The V gene is TRBV7-3, the J gene TRBJ2-3, with D maybe TRBD2 (6 bases). The CDR3 length is 13 residues. In germline, CDR1 is SGHTA, CDR2 FQGTGA. The V gene lost 4 bases and the J gene lost 6 bases, with 11 bases spanning the gap. CDR3 region: CASSSVSGDTQYF. The CDR3 DNA reads as TGTGCCAGCAGCTCGGTTAGCGGCGATACGCAGTATTTT. Full variable domain (missing parts from reference TRBV7-3 and TRBJ2-3): GAGVSQTPSNKVTEKGKYVELRCDPISGHTALYWYRQSLGQGPEFLIYFQGTGAADDSGLPNDRFFAVRPEGSVSTLKIQRTERGDSAVYLCASSSVSGDTQYFGPGTRLTVL.

This clone showed up just a few times. Other DNA sequences in the same sample also yield this CDR3. The V and J genes are TRBV6-6 and TRBJ1-2; 7 nucleotides agree with TRBD1. Trimming cost V 6 bases and J 3 bases; bases outside gene matches: 4. The CDR3 has 13 amino acids. Germline CDR1 MNHNY, CDR2 SVGAGI (reference sequence). The CDR3 is CASSRQGDYGYTF. The CDR3 DNA sequence: TGTGCCAGCAGCCGGCAGGGGGACTATGGCTACACCTTC.

V usage is TRBV7-2 and J usage is TRBJ1-2, with a weak D call TRBD1 (5 bases). There are 14 residues in the CDR3. Germline V gene sequence: CDR1 SGHTA, CDR2 FQGNSA. Between the trimmed V and J ends, which lost 5 bases and 5 bases, there was a span of 15 bases. The DNA of the CDR3 is TGTGCCAGCAGCCCTGAGCAGGGCCCTTATGGCTACACCTTC. Encoded protein: CASSPEQGPYGYTF. The entire variable domain, with the rest obtained from reference TRBV7-2 and TRBJ1-2, is as follows: GAGVSQSPSNKVTEKGKDVELRCDPISGHTALYWYRQSLGQGLEFLIYFQGNSAPDKSGLPSDRFSAERTGGSVSTLTIQRTQQEDSAVYLCASSPEQGPYGYTFGSGTRLTVV.

This clone was observed at least ten times. The chain carries TRBV28 and TRBJ2-7; D perhaps matches TRBD2 (7 bases). The germline gives CDR1 MDHEN, CDR2 SYDVKM. The length of the CDR3 is 14 residues. The V and J ends lost 7 bases and 5 bases respectively, with 18 bases between them. CDR3 coding DNA: TGTGCCAGCAAAGTAGGGGGGGCCGATCACGAGCAGTACTTC. Translating it yields CASKVGGADHEQYF.

This clone was detected many times. The DNA of the CDR3 is TGTGCCAGCAGCGGGACCGGCCAGAAGCCCCAGCATTTT. Translation: CASSGTGQKPQHF. The rearrangement joins TRBV2 to TRBJ1-5; D is possibly TRBD1 (5 bases). The CDR3 runs 13 residues. V was clipped by 6 bases and J by 8 bases, with 14 bases between them. Germline assignment: CDR1 SNHLY and CDR2 FYNNEI.

The chain links TRBV18 to TRBJ2-3; the match to TRBD1 covers 9 bases. V was pared by 4 bases and J by 4 bases, with 9 bases of the junction left unmatched. CDR1 KGHSH and CDR2 LQKENI come from the germline V gene. The CDR3 contains 16 residues. CDR3 protein: CASSLGQGGTADTQYF. DNA for the CDR3: TGTGCCAGCTCACTGGGACAGGGAGGTACCGCAGATACGCAGTATTTT.

The J gene is TRBJ2-2, the V gene TRBV28; 8 nucleotides align to TRBD1. This CDR3 is 15 amino acids long. V was clipped by 2 bases and J by 6 bases; unmatched bases: 5. Germline V gives CDR1 MDHEN, CDR2 SYDVKM. The CDR3 protein is CASSLQGAGAGELFF. In DNA form, the CDR3 reads TGTGCCAGCAGTTTACAGGGGGCTGGGGCCGGGGAGCTGTTTTTT.

The rearrangement links TRBV6-6 to TRBJ2-7; 8 positions agree with TRBD1. The V gene's germline CDR1 is MNHNY and CDR2 SVGAGI (reference sequence). J was trimmed by 2 bases and V by 2 bases; bases with no gene match: 2. There are 14 residues in the CDR3. Here the CDR3 DNA reads TGTGCCAGCAGTTACGAGGACAGGGCCTACGAGCAGTACTTC. This sequence encodes CASSYEDRAYEQYF.

The chain carries TRBV28 and TRBJ1-1, with D unresolved. V lost 1 base, J lost 0 bases, and 12 bases lay in between. The CDR3 extends over 16 amino acids. Germline values: CDR1 MDHEN, CDR2 SYDVKM. The CDR3 region has the DNA TGTGCCAGCAGTTTATTTTCGTTGGGTATGAACACTGAAGCTTTCTTT. Translated: CASSLFSLGMNTEAFF.

The chain links TRBV30 to TRBJ2-7; possibly TRBD1 for D (6 bases). Trimming shortened V by 5 bases and J by 3 bases, and 17 bases separated the two germline ends. CDR3 length equals 14 residues. The germline V gene has CDR1 GTSNPN and CDR2 SVGIG (reference sequence). The CDR3 here is CAWARGGQGYEQYF. For the CDR3, the DNA is TGTGCCTGGGCCCGAGGGGGTCAGGGCTACGAGCAGTACTTC. Full variable domain (rest looked up from reference TRBV30 and TRBJ2-7): SQTIHQWPATLVQPVGSPLSLECTVEGTSNPNLYWYRQAAGRGLQLLFYSVGIGQISSEVPQNLSASRPQDRQFILSSKKLLLSDSGFYLCAWARGGQGYEQYFGPGTRLTVT.

In this sample, this clone turned up a few times. DNA of the CDR3: TGTGCCTGGCAAAGGGGCACGTTATGGGAGACCCAGTACTTC. This sequence encodes CAWQRGTLWETQYF. The chain is built from TRBV30 and TRBJ2-5, with a weak D call TRBD1 (5 bases). Trimming removed 5 bases from V and 5 bases from J, with 18 bases in between. There are 14 residues in the CDR3. Germline assignment: CDR1 GTSNPN and CDR2 SVGIG (reference sequence). The entire variable domain, with the rest obtained from reference TRBV30 and TRBJ2-5, is as follows: SQTIHQWPATLVQPVGSPLSLECTVEGTSNPNLYWYRQAAGRGLQLLFYSVGIGQISSEVPQNLSASRPQDRQFILSSKKLLLSDSGFYLCAWQRGTLWETQYFGPGTRLLVL.

The rearrangement links TRBV6-1 to TRBJ1-1; tentative D call: TRBD1 (5 bases). Looked up from germline, CDR1 is MNHNS and CDR2 is SASEGT. V was trimmed by 2 bases and J by 7 bases, leaving 14 bases between them. The CDR3 is 14 residues long. In nucleotides, the CDR3 is TGTGCCAGCAGTGAATTGGGGGGATGGAATGAAGCTTTCTTT. Its translation is CASSELGGWNEAFF.

V usage is TRBV7-9 and J usage is TRBJ1-2; TRBD1 agrees at 10 bases. The CDR3 runs 15 residues. Unmatched junction bases numbered 3, after V lost 5 bases and J lost 0 bases. Germline values: CDR1 SEHNR, CDR2 FQNEAQ (reference sequence). This chain's CDR3 is CASSTGQGANYGYTF. CDR3 in DNA: TGTGCCAGCAGCACCGGACAGGGGGCTAACTATGGCTACACCTTC.

Worth noting for this clone: This could be a read error, since a much larger clone is one nucleotide away. The V call is TRBV7-8, the J call TRBJ2-7, with TRBD2 matching over 9 bases. CDR3 size: 16 residues. Looked up from germline, CDR1 is SGHVS and CDR2 is FQNEAQ. J lost 4 bases, V lost 5 bases, and 12 bases had no gene match. CDR3 loop: CASSPSWREGPYEQYF. The CDR3 DNA is TGTGCCAGCAGCCCATCCTGGCGGGAGGGCCCTTACGAGCAGTACTTC.

The chain has TRBV7-6 and TRBJ1-3, with TRBD1 identical over 7 bases. Germline V gene data show CDR1 as SGHVS and CDR2 as FNYEAQ. The CDR3 length is 15 residues. Trimming at V came to 3 bases and at J to 0 bases, leaving 2 bases not matched to a gene. This CDR3 is CASSFGTASGNTIYF. CDR3 bases: TGTGCCAGCAGCTTTGGGACAGCCTCTGGAAACACCATATATTTT.

The rearrangement links TRBV7-6 to TRBJ2-1; 8 bases line up with TRBD2. Per the germline V gene, CDR1 is SGHVS and CDR2 is FNYEAQ. With V trimmed by 2 bases and J by 5 bases, 5 bases remained unmatched. The CDR3 has 15 residues. The CDR3 bases are TGTGCCAGCAGCTTAAACCAGCGGGAGAACAATGAGCAGTTCTTC. It encodes CASSLNQRENNEQFF. The variable domain in full, completed from reference TRBV7-6 and TRBJ2-1, reads GAGVSQSPRYKVTKRGQDVALRCDPISGHVSLYWYRQALGQGPEFLTYFNYEAQQDKSGLPNDRFSAERPEGSISTLTIQRTEQRDSAMYRCASSLNQRENNEQFFGPGTRLTVL.

The rearrangement links TRBV7-2 to TRBJ2-2; D is possibly TRBD2 (6 bases). The germline gives CDR1 SGHTA, CDR2 FQGNSA. Between the trimmed V and J ends, which lost 5 bases and 8 bases, there was a span of 18 bases. CDR3 length equals 15 residues. CDR3 residues: CASSPKPGLGGELFF. The CDR3 coding sequence is TGTGCCAGCAGCCCGAAACCGGGACTCGGGGGGGAGCTGTTTTTT.

CDR3 in DNA: TGCGCCAGCAGCTTAAGTGGGGCTAGCGTCGAGCAGTACTTC. This codes for CASSLSGASVEQYF. This chain joins TRBV5-1 and TRBJ2-7, with D possibly being TRBD2 (6 bases). The CDR3 has 14 amino acids. The V and J ends lost 2 bases and 6 bases respectively, with 15 bases between them. Per the germline V gene, CDR1 is SGHRS and CDR2 is YFSETQ.

V and J are TRBV10-3 and TRBJ2-3; TRBD2 agrees at 10 bases. The trim removed 3 bases at V and 2 bases at J, leaving 11 bases unmatched. The CDR3 loop spans 18 amino acids. Germline CDR1 ENHRY, CDR2 SYGVKD. CDR3 residues: CAISDVWTSGDPTDTQYF. The CDR3 bases are TGTGCCATCAGTGATGTTTGGACTAGCGGAGACCCCACAGATACGCAGTATTTT.

The chain is built from TRBV9 and TRBJ2-3; 9 bases match TRBD2. The germline gives CDR1 SGDLS, CDR2 YYNGEE. With V trimmed by 0 bases and J by 0 bases, 2 bases remained unmatched. This CDR3 spans 16 amino acids. The CDR3: CASSVATSGSTDTQYF. For the CDR3, the DNA is TGTGCCAGCAGCGTAGCTACTAGCGGGAGCACAGATACGCAGTATTTT.

The J gene is TRBJ2-5, the V gene TRBV5-4; D is ambiguous. The CDR3 has 13 residues. Germline CDR1 SGHNT, CDR2 YYREEE (reference sequence). Trimming took 0 bases from V and 2 from J, leaving 5 bases between them. In nucleotides, the CDR3 is TGTGCCAGCAGCTTGGGTGTTCAAGAGACCCAGTACTTC. Encoded protein: CASSLGVQETQYF. Full variable domain (missing parts from reference TRBV5-4 and TRBJ2-5): ETGVTQSPTHLIKTRGQQVTLRCSSQSGHNTVSWYQQALGQGPQFIFQYYREEENGRGNFPPRFSGLQFPNYSSELNVNALELDDSALYLCASSLGVQETQYFGPGTRLLVL.